These T cell receptor beta chains were read from a single sample in a study of T cell changes during pregnancy in multiple sclerosis. Clones were read by immunoSEQ multiplex PCR, and TCRdb kept only the in-frame ones, dropping some. The sample has about 130,000 clones; less than 97% are singletons. The specimen comprised peripheral blood, sampled after pregnancy. These receptors came from a female donor with multiple sclerosis, enrolled in a pregnancy study. Each CDR3 is given with its conserved first and last residue.

V	length	J	CDR3
TRBV12-2	16	TRBJ2-4	CASRLVGQGARYIQYF
TRBV5-4	14	TRBJ2-7	CASSLGTGRDEQYF
TRBV5-5	14	TRBJ1-2	CASSLDRAVYGYTF
TRBV27	15	TRBJ1-5	CASSVQGRNNQPQHF
TRBV7-8	14	TRBJ2-3	CASKAGGSTDTQYF
TRBV29-1	14	TRBJ2-7	CSVVSVTEMEEQYF
TRBV4-3	17	TRBJ2-2	CASSQDGRAGEPGELFF
TRBV9	11	TRBJ1-2	CASREAYGYTF
TRBV4-1	16	TRBJ2-2	CASSPQGALGTGELFF
TRBV11-2	13	TRBJ2-7	CASSSTVSYEQYF
TRBV5-1	15	TRBJ2-7	CASTLGGTGPYEQYF
TRBV9	16	TRBJ2-2	CASSPSASLNTGELFF
TRBV28	12	TRBJ2-1	CASSPGGSEQFF
TRBV9	12	TRBJ2-3	CASSPGADTQYF
TRBV6-5	14	TRBJ2-7	CASSLTGLSYEQYF
TRBV4-1	20	TRBJ2-3	CASSQEGLAEDLIGTDTQYF
TRBV29-1	11	TRBJ1-1	CSVSTREFAFF
TRBV20-1	10	TRBJ2-4	CSAGRDIQYF
TRBV4-1	16	TRBJ2-3	CASSQAETSGRYTQYF
TRBV19	14	TRBJ1-4	CASSMAGLNEKLFF
TRBV28	14	TRBJ2-5	CASKRTRPSGTQYF
TRBV9	16	TRBJ2-7	CASSVVVGLAVYEQYF
TRBV9	15	TRBJ2-7	CASSVGQGSNREQYF
TRBV30	13	TRBJ2-2	CAWWSLRTGELFF
TRBV5-1	16	TRBJ2-1	CASSLLMVAGEVEQFF
TRBV5-1	20	TRBJ2-1	CASSLVRVAQGAVLGNEQFF
TRBV29-1	12	TRBJ2-7	CSVEVGPYEQYF
TRBV19	16	TRBJ1-5	CASSIIGPPGYQPQHF
TRBV27	13	TRBJ2-7	CASSQSSGYEQYF
TRBV29-1	13	TRBJ2-7	CSVAQGQQYEQYF
TRBV9	16	TRBJ2-2	CASSLRQGADTGELFF
TRBV30	14	TRBJ1-4	CAWAKTDKNEKLFF
TRBV7-3	12	TRBJ2-1	CASSYTGGEQFF
TRBV5-1	16	TRBJ2-1	CASSQSTSGRIGEQFF
TRBV4-1	13	TRBJ2-7	CASRDRAGSEQYF
TRBV5-1	14	TRBJ2-7	CASSPGLAGVEQYF
TRBV28	13	TRBJ2-1	CAGEGGASNEQFF
TRBV6-5	14	TRBJ1-5	CASSTGGRNQPQHF
TRBV5-4	15	TRBJ2-1	CASSLGGDSYNEQFF
TRBV5-1	15	TRBJ2-1	CASRDGLAVYNEQFF
TRBV7-9	15	TRBJ1-2	CASSLAAGADYGYTF
TRBV7-6	15	TRBJ1-1	CASSLAQGARTEAFF
TRBV18	14	TRBJ1-1	CASSPLVINTEAFF
TRBV5-1	14	TRBJ2-1	CASSQPGQGNEQFF
TRBV19	14	TRBJ2-7	CASKGTPDLGEQYF
TRBV2	14	TRBJ1-2	CASHPADRGYGYTF
TRBV29-1	15	TRBJ2-2	CSAVRTSGSTGELFF
TRBV5-8	15	TRBJ1-2	CASSLAGHLGYGYTF
TRBV9	15	TRBJ2-7	CASSSSGTRSAEQYF
TRBV7-6	14	TRBJ2-7	CASSLDEGAYEQYF
TRBV4-2	13	TRBJ2-1	CASSQKATWEQFF
TRBV25-1	16	TRBJ2-7	CASSGGLAGGLKEQYF
TRBV28	14	TRBJ2-1	CASTLRGSWHEQFF